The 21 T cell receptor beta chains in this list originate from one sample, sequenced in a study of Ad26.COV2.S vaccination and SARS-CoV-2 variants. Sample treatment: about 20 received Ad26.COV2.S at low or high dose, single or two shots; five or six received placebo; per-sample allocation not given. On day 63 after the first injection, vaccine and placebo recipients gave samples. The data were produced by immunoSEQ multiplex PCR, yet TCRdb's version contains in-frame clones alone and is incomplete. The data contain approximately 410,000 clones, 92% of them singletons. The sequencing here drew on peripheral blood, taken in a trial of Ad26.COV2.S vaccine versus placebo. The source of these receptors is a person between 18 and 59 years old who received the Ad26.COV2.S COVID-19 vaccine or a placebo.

In DNA, the CDR3 is TGCAGCGTTTTGGTGCAGGGCTCCTACGAGCAGTACTTC. Translated: CSVLVQGSYEQYF. The chain combines TRBV29-1 with TRBJ2-7; tentatively, D is TRBD1 (5 bases). The CDR3 sequence is 13 residues long. CDR1 and CDR2 from the germline V gene are SQVTM and ANQGSEA. V lost 5 bases and J 0 bases, leaving 11 bases between the germline ends.

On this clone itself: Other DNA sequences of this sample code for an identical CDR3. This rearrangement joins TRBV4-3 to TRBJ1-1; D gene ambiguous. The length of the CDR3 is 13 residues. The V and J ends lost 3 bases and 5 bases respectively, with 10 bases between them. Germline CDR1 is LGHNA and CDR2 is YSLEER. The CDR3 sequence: CASSQVRRTEAFF. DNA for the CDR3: TGCGCCAGCAGCCAGGTGCGTAGGACTGAAGCTTTCTTT.

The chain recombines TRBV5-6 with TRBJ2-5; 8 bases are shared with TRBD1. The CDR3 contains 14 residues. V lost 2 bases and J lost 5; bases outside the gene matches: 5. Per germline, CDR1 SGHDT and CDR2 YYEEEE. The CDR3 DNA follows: TGTGCCAGCAGCTTCCCAGGGGGCGAGGAGACCCAGTACTTC. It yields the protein CASSFPGGEETQYF.

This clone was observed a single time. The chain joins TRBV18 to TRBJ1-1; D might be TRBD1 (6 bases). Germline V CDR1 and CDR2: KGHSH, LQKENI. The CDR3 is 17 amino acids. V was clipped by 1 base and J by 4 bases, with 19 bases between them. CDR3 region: CASSPLADWSGATEAFF. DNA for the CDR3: TGTGCCAGCTCACCACTCGCGGATTGGTCAGGGGCCACTGAAGCTTTCTTT.

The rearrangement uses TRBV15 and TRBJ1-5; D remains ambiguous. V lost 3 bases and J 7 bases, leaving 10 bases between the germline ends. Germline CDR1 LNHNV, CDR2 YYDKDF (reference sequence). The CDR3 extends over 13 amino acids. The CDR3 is CATSSPTLQPQHF. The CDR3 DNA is TGTGCCACCAGCAGCCCTACTTTGCAGCCCCAGCATTTT.

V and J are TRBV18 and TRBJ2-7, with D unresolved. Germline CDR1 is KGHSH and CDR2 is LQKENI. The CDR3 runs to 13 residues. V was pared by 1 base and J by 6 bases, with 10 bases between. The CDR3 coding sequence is TGTGCCAGCTCACCACTAGGGATCGGCGAGCAGTACTTC. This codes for CASSPLGIGEQYF.

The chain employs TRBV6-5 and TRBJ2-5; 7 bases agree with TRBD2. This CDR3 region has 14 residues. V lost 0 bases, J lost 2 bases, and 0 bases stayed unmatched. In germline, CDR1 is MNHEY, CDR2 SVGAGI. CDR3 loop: CASSYSGGQETQYF. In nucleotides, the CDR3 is TGTGCCAGCAGTTACTCGGGGGGGCAAGAGACCCAGTACTTC.

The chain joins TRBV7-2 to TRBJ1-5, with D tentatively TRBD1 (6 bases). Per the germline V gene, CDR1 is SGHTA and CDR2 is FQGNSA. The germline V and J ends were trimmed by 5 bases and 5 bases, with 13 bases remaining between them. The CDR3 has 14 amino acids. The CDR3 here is CASSKGGPDQPQHF. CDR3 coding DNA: TGTGCCAGCAGCAAGGGGGGCCCAGATCAGCCCCAGCATTTT.

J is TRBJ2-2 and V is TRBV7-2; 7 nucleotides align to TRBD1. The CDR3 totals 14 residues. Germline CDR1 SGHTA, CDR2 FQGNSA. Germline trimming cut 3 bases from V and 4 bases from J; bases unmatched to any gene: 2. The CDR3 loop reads CASSFRGFTGELFF. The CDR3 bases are TGTGCCAGCAGCTTCAGGGGGTTCACCGGGGAGCTGTTTTTT.

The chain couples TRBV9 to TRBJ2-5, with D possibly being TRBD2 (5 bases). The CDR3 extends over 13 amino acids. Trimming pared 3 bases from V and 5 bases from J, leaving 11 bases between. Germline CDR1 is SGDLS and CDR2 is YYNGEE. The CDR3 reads CASSGTSFETQYF. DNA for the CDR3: TGTGCCAGCAGCGGAACTAGTTTTGAGACCCAGTACTTC.

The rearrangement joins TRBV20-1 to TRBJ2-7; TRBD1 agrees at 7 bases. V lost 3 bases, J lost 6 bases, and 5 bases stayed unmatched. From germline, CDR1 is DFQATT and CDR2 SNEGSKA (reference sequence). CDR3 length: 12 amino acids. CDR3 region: CSASGDSAEQYF. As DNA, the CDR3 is TGCAGTGCTAGTGGGGACAGCGCCGAGCAGTACTTC.

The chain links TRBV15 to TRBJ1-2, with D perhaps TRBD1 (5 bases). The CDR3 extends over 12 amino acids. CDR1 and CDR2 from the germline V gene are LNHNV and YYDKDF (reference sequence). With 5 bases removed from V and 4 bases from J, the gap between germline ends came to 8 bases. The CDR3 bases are TGTGCCACCAGCCCCGACAGCTATGGCTACACCTTC. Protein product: CATSPDSYGYTF.

This chain's CDR3 is CASSKGNYGYTF. The CDR3 nucleotides are TGTGCCAGCAGCAAAGGGAACTATGGCTACACCTTC. The V call is TRBV7-8, the J call TRBJ1-2; D is unresolved. The CDR3 extends over 12 amino acids. Per the germline V gene, CDR1 is SGHVS and CDR2 is FQNEAQ. V shed 5 bases and J shed 2 bases, with 6 bases lying between them.

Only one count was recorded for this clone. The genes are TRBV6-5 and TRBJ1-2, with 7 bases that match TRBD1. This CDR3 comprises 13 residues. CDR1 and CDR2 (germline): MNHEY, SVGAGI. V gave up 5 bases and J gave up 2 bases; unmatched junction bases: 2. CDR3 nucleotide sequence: TGTGCCAGCAGTCTGGACAGGAACTATGGCTACACCTTC. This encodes CASSLDRNYGYTF.

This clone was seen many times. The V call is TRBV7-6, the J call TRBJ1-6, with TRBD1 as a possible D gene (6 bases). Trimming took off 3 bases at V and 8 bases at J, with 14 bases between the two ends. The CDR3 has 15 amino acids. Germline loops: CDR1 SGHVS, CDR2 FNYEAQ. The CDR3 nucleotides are TGTGCCAGCAGCTTCACCCAGGGGAGGGATTCACCCCTCCACTTT. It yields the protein CASSFTQGRDSPLHF.

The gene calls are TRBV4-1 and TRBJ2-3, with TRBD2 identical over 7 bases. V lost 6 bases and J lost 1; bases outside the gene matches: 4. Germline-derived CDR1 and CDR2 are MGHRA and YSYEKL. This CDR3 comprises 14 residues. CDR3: CASRLAGGTDTQYF. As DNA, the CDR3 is TGCGCCAGCAGGTTGGCGGGGGGCACAGATACGCAGTATTTT.

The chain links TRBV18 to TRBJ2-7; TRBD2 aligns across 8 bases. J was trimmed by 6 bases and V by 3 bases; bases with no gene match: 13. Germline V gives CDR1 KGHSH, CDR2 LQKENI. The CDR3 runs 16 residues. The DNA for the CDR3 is TGTGCCAGCTCACCTCCGGGGGGGCCAGCCGTCTCCGAGCAGTACTTC. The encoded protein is CASSPPGGPAVSEQYF.

Written as DNA, the CDR3 is TGTGCCAGCAGCTGGGGGGTGGGCGCTGCCTACGAGCAGTACTTC. Protein: CASSWGVGAAYEQYF. The rearrangement uses TRBV7-2 and TRBJ2-7; TRBD2 is a possible D gene (6 bases). V was pared by 4 bases and J by 2 bases, with 15 bases between. The germline gives CDR1 SGHTA, CDR2 FQGNSA. The CDR3 consists of 15 residues.

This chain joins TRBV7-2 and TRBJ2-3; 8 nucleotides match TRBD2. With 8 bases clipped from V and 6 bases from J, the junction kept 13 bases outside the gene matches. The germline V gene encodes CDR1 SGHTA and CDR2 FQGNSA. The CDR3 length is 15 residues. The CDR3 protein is CASHQRAGGRDTQYF. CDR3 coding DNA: TGTGCCAGCCACCAACGGGCGGGGGGCCGCGATACGCAGTATTTT.

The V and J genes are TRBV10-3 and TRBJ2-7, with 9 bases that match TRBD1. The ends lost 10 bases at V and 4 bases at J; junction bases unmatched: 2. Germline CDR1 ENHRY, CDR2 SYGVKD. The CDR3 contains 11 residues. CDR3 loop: CASGQGYEQYF. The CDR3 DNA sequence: TGTGCCAGCGGACAGGGGTACGAGCAGTACTTC.

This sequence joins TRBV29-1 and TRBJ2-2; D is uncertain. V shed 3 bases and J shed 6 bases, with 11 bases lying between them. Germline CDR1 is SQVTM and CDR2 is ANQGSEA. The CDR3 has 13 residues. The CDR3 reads CSVDGRGPGELFF. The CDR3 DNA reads TGCAGCGTTGACGGCAGAGGCCCCGGGGAGCTGTTTTTT.